The present entry profiles one TCR beta chain with its context. V shed 8 bases and J shed 8 bases, with 24 bases lying between them. Germline assignment: CDR1 MGHDK and CDR2 SYGVNS. CDR3 length equals 15 residues. Authors' analysis steps: The authors estimated nucleated cell counts from reference gene primer amplification. Here immunoSEQ multiplex PCR was the method, and the copy in TCRdb shows in-frame clones only, minus some. That table is the source of V, J and clone size, and D and trimming were worked out from the DNA. Of a few hundred thousand clones in the sample, about 91% are singletons; the top ten hold 10% to 15%. These data are taken from a study of blood T cell repertoires in COVID-19.

The sample was peripheral blood. The genes are TRBV25-1 and TRBJ1-2, with D perhaps TRBD1 (5 bases). This TCR derives from a woman aged 45-65 years with COVID-19, enrolled during active disease. The CDR3 sequence is CASHPAGQGVLGYTF. In DNA, the CDR3 is TGTGCCAGCCATCCGGCGGGGCAGGGAGTATTAGGCTACACCTTC.